A selection of T cell receptor beta chains follows, all from one sample in a study of T cell responses to AZD1222 COVID-19 vaccine. The assay was immunoSEQ multiplex PCR, and TCRdb's table has in-frame clones only and misses some. The sample comprises 85,000 to 130,000 clones, about 86% of which are singletons, and 3% to 3.5% rests with the top ten. The material was peripheral blood, obtained on day 0 of AZD1222 vaccination. The receptors shown here come from an adult in good health. The CDR3 runs from the conserved cysteine through the conserved F or W. The D gene is left open where the match is weak. Size is stated for part of the rows, as once, few or many counts, or as a class when the clone is expanded.

V gene	D gene	J gene	clone size	CDR3 protein	CDR3 DNA
TRBV2	TRBD1	TRBJ1-5	.	CASSDQRQGMSQPQHF	TGTGCCAGCAGTGATCAAAGACAGGGGATGAGTCAGCCCCAGCATTTT
TRBV6-5	.	TRBJ2-3	once	CASSYPEGNTQYF	TGTGCCAGCAGTTACCCTGAGGGGAATACGCAGTATTTT
TRBV14	TRBD1	TRBJ2-2	.	CASRRQGNTGELFF	TGTGCCAGCAGACGACAGGGGAACACCGGGGAGCTGTTTTTT
TRBV18	.	TRBJ1-1	once	CASSPPGLWYTEAFF	TGTGCCAGCTCACCACCGGGACTTTGGTACACTGAAGCTTTCTTT
TRBV19	TRBD1	TRBJ1-2	.	CASSISTGVGYTF	TGTGCCAGTAGTATTTCGACAGGGGTTGGCTACACCTTC
TRBV14	.	TRBJ1-2	.	CASSQDRQYSYGYTF	TGTGCCAGCAGCCAAGACCGGCAGTATAGCTATGGCTACACCTTC
TRBV11-3	.	TRBJ2-5	few	CASSLQGTQETQYF	TGTGCCAGCAGCTTACAGGGGACGCAAGAGACCCAGTACTTC
TRBV4-1	.	TRBJ1-6	.	CASSQDRRGSSSYNSPLHF	TGCGCCAGCAGCCAAGATAGGAGGGGCAGTAGCTCCTATAATTCACCCCTCCACTTT
TRBV7-9	TRBD1	TRBJ1-2	.	CASSYSLGQALYGYTF	TGTGCCAGCAGCTATAGTTTAGGACAGGCCCTCTATGGCTACACCTTC
TRBV7-8	.	TRBJ1-2	.	CASSLGPQVGYTF	TGTGCCAGCAGCTTAGGGCCTCAAGTTGGCTACACCTTC
TRBV28	.	TRBJ2-7	.	CASRVGPTVPYEQYF	TGTGCCAGCAGGGTGGGCCCTACCGTTCCCTACGAGCAGTACTTC
TRBV5-1	.	TRBJ2-7	.	CASSSLGTTVNEQYF	TGCGCCAGCAGCTCACTAGGGACGACGGTGAACGAGCAGTACTTC
TRBV30	TRBD1	TRBJ1-5	.	CAWTDRADQPQHF	TGTGCCTGGACCGACAGGGCCGATCAGCCCCAGCATTTT
TRBV4-1	.	TRBJ1-6	.	CASSQGIRGSGSPLHF	TGCGCCAGCAGCCAAGGCATCAGGGGTTCGGGATCACCCCTCCACTTT
TRBV6-5	.	TRBJ1-4	.	CASRPDGGLGEKLFF	TGTGCCAGCAGGCCAGACGGGGGGCTTGGGGAAAAACTGTTTTTT
TRBV29-1	.	TRBJ1-1	.	CSVNRVGNTEAFF	TGCAGCGTAAACAGGGTTGGGAACACTGAAGCTTTCTTT
TRBV5-8	.	TRBJ2-3	.	CASSKKSSETDTQYF	TGTGCCAGCAGCAAAAAGTCTAGCGAAACAGATACGCAGTATTTT
TRBV9	.	TRBJ2-5	.	CASSRIGDTSVETQYF	TGTGCCAGCAGCCGTATAGGGGACACTAGCGTGGAGACCCAGTACTTC
TRBV19	.	TRBJ2-1	once	CASSLGTSYNEQFF	TGTGCCAGTAGTCTAGGGACCTCCTACAATGAGCAGTTCTTC
TRBV11-3	TRBD2	TRBJ2-3	.	CASSHGLAGVTDTQYF	TGTGCCAGCAGCCACGGACTAGCGGGGGTCACAGATACGCAGTATTTT
TRBV18	.	TRBJ2-7	once	CASSLPGSYEQYF	TGTGCCAGCTCCTTACCGGGGTCCTACGAGCAGTACTTC
TRBV24-1	.	TRBJ2-3	.	CATSDGDSLNTDTQYF	TGTGCCACCAGTGATGGGGACTCCTTAAACACAGATACGCAGTATTTT
TRBV7-9	.	TRBJ1-6	once	CASGQYNSPLHF	TGTGCCAGCGGACAATATAATTCACCCCTCCACTTT
TRBV3-1/TRBV3-2	.	TRBJ2-5	once	CASSQDPQGRETQYF	TGTGCCAGCAGCCAAGACCCACAGGGGAGGGAGACCCAGTACTTC
TRBV4-1	TRBD2	TRBJ2-1	.	CASSQDEGGNDTKERDEQFF	TGCGCCAGCAGCCAAGATGAGGGAGGGAACGACACTAAAGAGCGGGATGAGCAGTTCTTC
TRBV6-5	TRBD1	TRBJ1-3	.	CASRKQAGGDTIYF	TGTGCCAGCAGAAAACAGGCAGGGGGGGACACCATATATTTT
TRBV7-3	.	TRBJ2-5	.	CASSLRRAPQETQYF	TGTGCCAGCAGCCTCAGGAGGGCGCCCCAAGAGACCCAGTACTTC
TRBV5-4	.	TRBJ1-1	.	CASSLALAGVSEAFF	TGTGCCAGCAGCTTGGCCCTGGCGGGTGTCTCTGAAGCTTTCTTT
TRBV6-5	.	TRBJ1-1	.	CASSYSWGENTEAFF	TGTGCCAGCAGTTACTCGTGGGGGGAGAACACTGAAGCTTTCTTT
TRBV15	.	TRBJ2-5	.	CATSRGQQETQYF	TGTGCCACCAGCAGAGGACAACAAGAGACCCAGTACTTC
TRBV7-9	.	TRBJ1-1	.	CASSPISVGEAFF	TGTGCCAGCAGCCCCATTTCCGTGGGTGAAGCTTTCTTT
TRBV7-3	.	TRBJ1-1	.	CASSPRGSNTEAFF	TGTGCCAGCAGCCCCCGTGGATCGAACACTGAAGCTTTCTTT
TRBV19	TRBD1	TRBJ1-2	.	CASRPQGIDYGYTF	TGTGCCAGTAGGCCACAGGGGATCGACTATGGCTACACCTTC
TRBV2	.	TRBJ1-2	.	CASSPTSGIGYTF	TGTGCCAGCAGTCCGACTTCAGGGATTGGCTACACCTTC
TRBV28	TRBD1	TRBJ1-5	.	CASRAGQGALDPQHF	TGTGCCAGCAGGGCGGGACAGGGGGCTTTGGATCCCCAGCATTTT
TRBV11-3	TRBD1	TRBJ1-6	.	CASSSRQGPLHF	TGTGCCAGCAGCTCCCGACAGGGGCCCCTCCACTTT
TRBV9	TRBD2	TRBJ2-1	.	CASSVGGLDNEQFF	TGTGCCAGCAGCGTAGGGGGACTAGATAATGAGCAGTTCTTC
TRBV5-1	.	TRBJ1-1	.	CASSLWGGMNTEAFF	TGCGCCAGCAGCTTGTGGGGGGGCATGAACACTGAAGCTTTCTTT
TRBV12-3/TRBV12-4	.	TRBJ1-4	.	CASSLDRGGKLFF	TGTGCCAGCAGTTTAGACAGAGGGGGAAAACTGTTTTTT
TRBV7-2	.	TRBJ1-5	.	CASSLEQGLHQPQHF	TGTGCCAGCAGCTTAGAACAGGGTTTGCATCAGCCCCAGCATTTT
TRBV10-2	TRBD2	TRBJ2-3	.	CASSAGLATDTQYF	TGCGCCAGCAGTGCGGGACTAGCGACAGATACGCAGTATTTT
TRBV19	.	TRBJ2-7	.	CASSIRGGEQYF	TGTGCCAGTAGTATAAGGGGTGGCGAGCAGTACTTC
TRBV6-2/TRBV6-3	TRBD1	TRBJ1-2	.	CASSIPQGTNYGYTF	TGTGCCAGCAGTATCCCACAGGGGACCAACTATGGCTACACCTTC
TRBV27	.	TRBJ1-1	.	CASSLGLTTKAFF	TGTGCCAGCAGTCTAGGACTTACTACCAAAGCTTTCTTT
TRBV15	.	TRBJ2-7	once	CATSRDFGQTYEQYF	TGTGCCACCAGCAGAGATTTTGGGCAGACCTACGAGCAGTACTTC
TRBV6-5	.	TRBJ1-2	.	CASSLSVGLYGYTF	TGTGCCAGCAGCCTAAGCGTCGGACTCTATGGCTACACCTTC
TRBV5-1	.	TRBJ2-5	few	CASSRLQGTQETQYF	TGCGCCAGCAGCCGGCTGCAGGGAACCCAAGAGACCCAGTACTTC
TRBV19	.	TRBJ1-1	.	CASSTPGLRAEAFF	TGTGCCAGTAGTACCCCCGGACTTCGGGCTGAAGCTTTCTTT
TRBV5-1	TRBD1	TRBJ2-4	.	CASSLDGQGDIQYF	TGCGCCAGCAGCTTGGATGGACAGGGGGACATTCAGTACTTC
TRBV30	TRBD1	TRBJ1-1	.	CAWSRQGITEAFF	TGTGCCTGGAGTAGACAGGGGATCACTGAAGCTTTCTTT
TRBV6-2/TRBV6-3	.	TRBJ2-3	.	CASSTPSGRTDTQYF	TGTGCCAGCAGCACCCCCAGCGGCCGCACAGATACGCAGTATTTT
TRBV5-1	TRBD1	TRBJ1-4	once	CASRFSGGLATNEKLFF	TGCGCCAGCAGGTTTTCAGGGGGTCTCGCAACTAATGAAAAACTGTTTTTT
TRBV28	.	TRBJ1-6	once	CASSLGTVSSYNSPLHF	TGTGCCAGCAGCCTTGGGACGGTGAGCTCCTATAATTCACCCCTCCACTTT
TRBV5-1	.	TRBJ1-2	.	CASSLALGYGYTF	TGCGCCAGCAGCTTGGCCTTGGGCTATGGCTACACCTTC